These 10 T cell receptor beta chains originate from one sample sequenced in a study of shared clonotypes between healthy human individuals. Clones were sequenced by immunoSEQ multiplex PCR, and TCRdb holds only the in-frame ones, with some missing. This sample has 2.3 million or so clones, with roughly 93% found just once. Source material: naive CD4+ T cells from PBMCs. The subset denotes: CD45RA+ positively selected. These receptors originate from a young man in good health. Some clones in this sample may be carry-over from other donors' samples.

This clone was observed a few times. V usage is TRBV11-2 and J usage is TRBJ1-2; D is possibly TRBD1 (5 bases). Trimming removed 4 bases at V and 7 bases at J, with 10 bases between. The CDR3 loop spans 12 amino acids. Per germline, CDR1 SGHAT and CDR2 FQNNGV. DNA for the CDR3: TGTGCCAGCAGCTCTAGACAGACTGGCTACACCTTC. This translates into CASSSRQTGYTF. The full variable domain, completed using reference TRBV11-2 and TRBJ1-2, is EAGVAQSPRYKIIEKRQSVAFWCNPISGHATLYWYQQILGQGPKLLIQFQNNGVVDDSQLPKDRFSAERLKGVDSTLKIQPAKLEDSAVYLCASSSRQTGYTFGSGTRLTVV.

This clone appeared once. V is TRBV27 and J is TRBJ1-2; tentative D call: TRBD1 (6 bases). The CDR3 spans 16 residues. Germline V CDR1 and CDR2: MNHEY, SMNVEV (reference sequence). Trimming took off 6 bases at V and 4 bases at J, with 21 bases between the two ends. The CDR3 DNA reads as TGTGCCAGCAGCTCAACCCACAGGGATTCTTCCTATGGCTACACCTTC. Its translation is CASSSTHRDSSYGYTF.

The chain couples TRBV27 to TRBJ2-1; either TRBD1 or TRBD2 may supply D (5 bases each). The germline gives CDR1 MNHEY, CDR2 SMNVEV (reference sequence). V lost 6 bases and J 4 bases, leaving 10 bases between the germline ends. The CDR3 runs 13 residues. The DNA for the CDR3 is TGTGCCAGCAGCCCCGGGGCTTACAATGAGCAGTTCTTC. The encoded protein is CASSPGAYNEQFF.

The rearrangement uses TRBV19 and TRBJ2-2; possibly TRBD2 for D (5 bases). V was pared by 4 bases and J by 4 bases, with 13 bases between. The CDR3 is made up of 15 amino acids. Per the germline V gene, CDR1 is LNHDA and CDR2 is SQIVND (reference sequence). CDR3 sequence (DNA): TGTGCCAGTAGTAGGAGCGGTTACGGCACCGGGGAGCTGTTTTTT. Translating it yields CASSRSGYGTGELFF.

This chain links TRBV30 with TRBJ2-1, with D hard to call. The CDR3 length is 11 residues. V lost 7 bases, J lost 4 bases, and 8 bases lay in between. CDR1 GTSNPN and CDR2 SVGIG come from the germline V gene (reference sequence). Here the CDR3 DNA reads TGTGCCTTCTCCCGATACAATGAGCAGTTCTTC. This codes for CAFSRYNEQFF.

In regard to this clone: This CDR3 is also generated by other DNA sequences in the sample. CDR3 coding DNA: TGTGCCAGCAGTTACGGTTCCGCTTCTCGTGAGACCCAGTACTTC. Its protein product is CASSYGSASRETQYF. The chain couples TRBV6-5 to TRBJ2-5; D gene uncertain. This CDR3 is built from 15 residues. CDR1 MNHEY and CDR2 SVGAGI come from the germline V gene. The V end was cut by 2 bases, the J end by 5 bases, with 15 bases between.

The gene calls are TRBV11-2 and TRBJ2-3; 7 bases align to TRBD1. V gave up 5 bases and J gave up 7 bases; unmatched junction bases: 15. Germline V gene lookup returns CDR1 SGHAT and CDR2 FQNNGV. The CDR3 consists of 16 residues. The CDR3 region has the DNA TGTGCCAGCAGCCTCCGGACAGGCGCCGGTGCCTATACGCAGTATTTT. Translated, it gives CASSLRTGAGAYTQYF.

The chain has TRBV9 and TRBJ1-2, with 7 bases aligning to TRBD1. Germline lookup yields CDR1 SGDLS and CDR2 YYNGEE. There are 15 residues in the CDR3. After removal of 5 bases from V and 4 bases from J, the junction contained 11 bases not matched to a gene. The CDR3 nucleotides read TGTGCCAGCAGAACCGGGACAGTGGGAGGCTATGGCTACACCTTC. Amino acids: CASRTGTVGGYGYTF.

There are a few counts of this clone. This sequence joins TRBV12-5 and TRBJ1-2, with D possibly matching TRBD1 (5 bases). The CDR3 loop spans 14 amino acids. Per the germline V gene, CDR1 is LGHNT and CDR2 is FRNRAP. V was clipped by 3 bases and J by 4 bases, with 12 bases between them. The CDR3 loop reads CASGFGTLGYGYTF. CDR3 sequence (DNA): TGTGCTAGTGGTTTTGGGACTCTGGGCTATGGCTACACCTTC. Variable domain in full (rest from reference TRBV12-5 and TRBJ1-2): DARVTQTPRHKVTEMGQEVTMRCQPILGHNTVFWYRQTMMQGLELLAYFRNRAPLDDSGMPKDRFSAEMPDATLATLKIQPSEPRDSAVYFCASGFGTLGYGYTFGSGTRLTVV.

J is TRBJ1-1 and V is TRBV6-5; no definite D call. CDR3 size: 14 residues. Germline CDR1 is MNHEY and CDR2 is SVGAGI. Deletions cut 7 bases from V and 5 bases from J, with 17 bases between. The CDR3 here is CASNGRDGMTEAFF. The DNA of the CDR3 is TGTGCCAGCAATGGTCGCGACGGGATGACTGAAGCTTTCTTT.